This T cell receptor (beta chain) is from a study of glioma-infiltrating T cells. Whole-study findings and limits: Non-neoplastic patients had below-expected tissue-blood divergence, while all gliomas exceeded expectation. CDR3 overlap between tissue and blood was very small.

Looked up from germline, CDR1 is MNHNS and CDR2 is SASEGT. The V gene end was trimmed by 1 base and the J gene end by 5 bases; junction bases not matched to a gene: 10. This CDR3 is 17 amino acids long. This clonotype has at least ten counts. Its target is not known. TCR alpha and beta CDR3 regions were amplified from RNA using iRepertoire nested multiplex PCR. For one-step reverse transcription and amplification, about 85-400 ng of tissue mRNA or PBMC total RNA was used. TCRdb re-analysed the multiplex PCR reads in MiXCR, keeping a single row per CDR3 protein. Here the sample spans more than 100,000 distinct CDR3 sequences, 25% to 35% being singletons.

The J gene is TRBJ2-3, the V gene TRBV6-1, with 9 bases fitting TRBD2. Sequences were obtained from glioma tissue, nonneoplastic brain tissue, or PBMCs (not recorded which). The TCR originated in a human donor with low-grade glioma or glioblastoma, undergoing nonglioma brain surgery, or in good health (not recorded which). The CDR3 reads CASSEGRTSEALDTQYF. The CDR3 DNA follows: TGTGCCAGCAGTGAAGGTCGGACTAGCGAAGCCTTAGATACGCAGTATTTT.